The source of this T cell receptor (beta chain) is a study of neurological immune-mediated disorders. Study background: Among the approximately 35 patients with multiple sclerosis, about 30 were relapsing-remitting, while 3 were secondary progressive.

With 10-nucleotide random UMIs included, cDNA was synthesized by 5'RACE. Each CDR3 protein gets one entry after TCRdb re-called the 5' RACE reads with MiXCR. This table holds 85,000 to 90,000 distinct CDR3 sequences, roughly 3.5% found once. Source material was 2 million unsorted PBMCs, stored at -80 °C in RNAlater. There are many counts of this clonotype. V gave up 3 bases and J gave up 3 bases; unmatched junction bases: 2. Germline V CDR1 and CDR2: LGHDT, YNNKEL (reference sequence). There are 14 residues in the CDR3. This rearrangement joins TRBV3-1 to TRBJ2-5; 9 bases line up with TRBD2. The sequencing sample was made of PBMCs. The source of this sequence is a woman aged 45 to 65 with multiple sclerosis. CDR3 sequence (DNA): TGTGCCAGCAGCCAGGGGACTAGCAAAGAGACCCAGTACTTC. Amino acids: CASSQGTSKETQYF.